The clone carrying this T cell receptor (beta chain) was detected only a few times. The antigen remains unidentified. This sample is part of a study of early T cells in non-severe SARS-CoV-2 infection. About the research overall: Sequencing of bulk RNA from unsorted whole blood was done, without chain pairing. Study results and limitations: The matching step, a VDJdb search, favored anti-spike CD8 responses and missed private and CD4 specificities.

Unique molecular identifiers (one per individual cDNA molecule) were attached. Using its own MiXCR run on the 5' RACE reads, TCRdb lists one record per CDR3 protein. The data contain roughly 20,000 distinct CDR3 sequences, about 4.5% of them singletons. The CDR3 covers 16 residues. CDR1 is KGHSH, CDR2 LQKENI, per germline. Trimming took 2 bases from V and 4 from J; bases not matched to a gene: 5. The TCR was taken from an adult who was a healthcare worker with PCR-confirmed SARS-CoV-2 infection or an uninfected control (not recorded which). The rearrangement links TRBV18 to TRBJ1-3, with 10 nucleotides matching TRBD1. Sample: whole blood. CDR3 protein: CASSPGTGAFGNTIYF. The CDR3 DNA sequence: TGTGCCAGCTCACCAGGGACAGGGGCATTCGGAAACACCATATATTTT.